Listed below are T cell receptor beta chains from one sample, sequenced in a study of blood T cell repertoires in COVID-19. The repertoire was sequenced with immunoSEQ multiplex PCR; TCRdb's copy has only in-frame clones and lacks some. The data show about 100,000 clones, with 85% to 90% seen just once and 9.5% to 15% held by the top ten. The source material was peripheral blood. The origin of the receptors is a human donor in a cohort sampled during active COVID-19. Both conserved end residues are part of each CDR3. A D gene is named only where the DNA matches it firmly. Size tells how often a clone was seen (once, few, many) or the class of an expanded clone, and some rows leave it out.

j_call: TRBJ2-2; cdr3_length: 14; v_call: TRBV27; clone_size: -; d_call: -; cdr3_nt: TGTGCCAGCAAAGGAGGGGCGAACACCGGGGAGCTGTTTTTT; cdr3_aa: CASKGGANTGELFF
j_call: TRBJ1-2; cdr3_length: 15; v_call: TRBV3-1/TRBV3-2; clone_size: -; d_call: TRBD1; cdr3_nt: TGTGCCAGCAGAGACAGGGGCGACTATAACTATGGCTACACCTTC; cdr3_aa: CASRDRGDYNYGYTF
j_call: TRBJ1-5; cdr3_length: 14; v_call: TRBV28; clone_size: -; d_call: TRBD1; cdr3_nt: TGTGCCAGCAGTGCCGGGACAGGGTATCAGCCCCAGCATTTT; cdr3_aa: CASSAGTGYQPQHF
j_call: TRBJ2-1; cdr3_length: 15; v_call: TRBV7-8; clone_size: once; d_call: TRBD1; cdr3_nt: TGTGCCAGCAGTCGGGACAGGGGTCTGGGCAATGAGCAGTTCTTC; cdr3_aa: CASSRDRGLGNEQFF
j_call: TRBJ2-1; cdr3_length: 18; v_call: TRBV7-2; clone_size: -; d_call: TRBD2; cdr3_nt: TGTGCCAGCAGCTCCACGGGGACTAGCGGGACCTCCTACAATGAGCAGTTCTTC; cdr3_aa: CASSSTGTSGTSYNEQFF
j_call: TRBJ2-1; cdr3_length: 16; v_call: TRBV6-5; clone_size: -; d_call: TRBD2; cdr3_nt: TGTGCCAGCAGTTACAAGTCTTTCCGGGGGGTGAGTGAGCAGTTCTTC; cdr3_aa: CASSYKSFRGVSEQFF
j_call: TRBJ2-1; cdr3_length: 15; v_call: TRBV7-2; clone_size: -; d_call: TRBD2; cdr3_nt: TGTGCCAGCAGCTCCCGCGGGGGGCGTGTCGGGGAGCAGTTCTTC; cdr3_aa: CASSSRGGRVGEQFF
j_call: TRBJ2-1; cdr3_length: 13; v_call: TRBV10-3; clone_size: -; d_call: -; cdr3_nt: TGTGCCGCACAGGGAGTCTCCTACAATGAGCAGTTCTTC; cdr3_aa: CAAQGVSYNEQFF
j_call: TRBJ2-7; cdr3_length: 15; v_call: TRBV7-8; clone_size: -; d_call: TRBD2; cdr3_nt: TGTGCCAGCAGCCCTCGAGCCGCGGGGGCCTACGAGCAGTACTTC; cdr3_aa: CASSPRAAGAYEQYF
j_call: TRBJ1-6; cdr3_length: 14; v_call: TRBV30; clone_size: -; d_call: -; cdr3_nt: TGTGCCTGGACACAGGGCTCCTATAATTCACCCCTCCACTTT; cdr3_aa: CAWTQGSYNSPLHF
j_call: TRBJ2-3; cdr3_length: 18; v_call: TRBV19; clone_size: -; d_call: TRBD2; cdr3_nt: TGTGCCAGTAGTATAGCCGTCGCGCGGGGGGGTTGGGCAGATACGCAGTATTTT; cdr3_aa: CASSIAVARGGWADTQYF
j_call: TRBJ2-6; cdr3_length: 19; v_call: TRBV9; clone_size: -; d_call: TRBD1; cdr3_nt: TGTGCCAGCAGCGTAGGGCGGACAGGGGGCGTCTTTGGGGCCAACGTCCTGACTTTC; cdr3_aa: CASSVGRTGGVFGANVLTF
j_call: TRBJ1-1; cdr3_length: 13; v_call: TRBV5-4; clone_size: -; d_call: TRBD1; cdr3_nt: TGTGCCAGCAGAATACAGGGGGCGACTGAAGCTTTCTTT; cdr3_aa: CASRIQGATEAFF
j_call: TRBJ2-3; cdr3_length: 16; v_call: TRBV24-1; clone_size: -; d_call: TRBD1; cdr3_nt: TGTGCCACCAGTGACCCGGGACAGGGTAAGACAGATACGCAGTATTTT; cdr3_aa: CATSDPGQGKTDTQYF
j_call: TRBJ2-1; cdr3_length: 15; v_call: TRBV9; clone_size: -; d_call: TRBD1; cdr3_nt: TGTGCCAGCAGCGTAGGTACAGGGGGGTTCGATGAGCAGTTCTTC; cdr3_aa: CASSVGTGGFDEQFF
j_call: TRBJ2-3; cdr3_length: 11; v_call: TRBV6-5; clone_size: -; d_call: -; cdr3_nt: TGTGCCAGCATTCTTTCAGATACGCAGTATTTT; cdr3_aa: CASILSDTQYF
j_call: TRBJ1-6; cdr3_length: 14; v_call: TRBV10-2; clone_size: -; d_call: TRBD1; cdr3_nt: TGCGCCAGTTACCCTACAGGGGGTAATTCACCCCTCCACTTT; cdr3_aa: CASYPTGGNSPLHF
j_call: TRBJ2-2; cdr3_length: 16; v_call: TRBV6-4; clone_size: once; d_call: TRBD2; cdr3_nt: TGTGCCAGCAGTCGACTAGCGGGAGAGGACACCGGGGAGCTGTTTTTT; cdr3_aa: CASSRLAGEDTGELFF
j_call: TRBJ2-4; cdr3_length: 17; v_call: TRBV13; clone_size: -; d_call: TRBD2; cdr3_nt: TGTGCCAGCAGCTTAGGCGGGACTACTTTAGCCAAAAACATTCAGTACTTC; cdr3_aa: CASSLGGTTLAKNIQYF
j_call: TRBJ1-6; cdr3_length: 15; v_call: TRBV6-5; clone_size: -; d_call: TRBD1; cdr3_nt: TGTGCCAGCAGTTACGCACAGGGGTATAATTCACCCCTCCACTTT; cdr3_aa: CASSYAQGYNSPLHF
j_call: TRBJ1-2; cdr3_length: 13; v_call: TRBV24-1; clone_size: -; d_call: TRBD1; cdr3_nt: TGTGCCACCAGTGACAACCAGGGGGGAGGCTACACCTTC; cdr3_aa: CATSDNQGGGYTF
j_call: TRBJ2-3; cdr3_length: 14; v_call: TRBV5-5; clone_size: once; d_call: -; cdr3_nt: TGTGCCAGCACCGCCAGCAGGTTTCCGGATACGCAGTATTTT; cdr3_aa: CASTASRFPDTQYF
j_call: TRBJ1-4; cdr3_length: 16; v_call: TRBV2; clone_size: -; d_call: -; cdr3_nt: TGTGCCAGCAGATCCAGAAACAGGGCAACTAATGAAAAACTGTTTTTT; cdr3_aa: CASRSRNRATNEKLFF
j_call: TRBJ2-5; cdr3_length: 13; v_call: TRBV5-4; clone_size: -; d_call: -; cdr3_nt: TGTGCCAGCAGCTTGGCCAGCCAAGAGACCCAGTACTTC; cdr3_aa: CASSLASQETQYF
j_call: TRBJ2-5; cdr3_length: 16; v_call: TRBV7-8; clone_size: -; d_call: TRBD2; cdr3_nt: TGTGCCAGCAGCCGGGTCAGCGGGGGGCTCAGAGAGACCCAGTACTTC; cdr3_aa: CASSRVSGGLRETQYF
j_call: TRBJ2-7; cdr3_length: 19; v_call: TRBV27; clone_size: -; d_call: TRBD1; cdr3_nt: TGTGCCAGCAGTTTAAGGAGGACAGGGCTTAGGAGCGATGACTACGAGCAGTACTTC; cdr3_aa: CASSLRRTGLRSDDYEQYF
j_call: TRBJ1-3; cdr3_length: 13; v_call: TRBV3-1/TRBV3-2; clone_size: -; d_call: -; cdr3_nt: TGTGCCAGCAGCCAACTCTCTGGAAACACCATATATTTT; cdr3_aa: CASSQLSGNTIYF
j_call: TRBJ1-1; cdr3_length: 13; v_call: TRBV7-9; clone_size: -; d_call: -; cdr3_nt: TGTGCCAGCAGCTTACATCCGGGGGCTGAAGCTTTCTTT; cdr3_aa: CASSLHPGAEAFF
j_call: TRBJ2-2; cdr3_length: 17; v_call: TRBV5-1; clone_size: once; d_call: -; cdr3_nt: TGCGCCAGCAGCTTGGACGGGGGAGTCGGAAACACCGGGGAGCTGTTTTTT; cdr3_aa: CASSLDGGVGNTGELFF
j_call: TRBJ1-1; cdr3_length: 15; v_call: TRBV3-1/TRBV3-2; clone_size: -; d_call: TRBD1; cdr3_nt: TGTGCCAGCAGCCAACATTGGGACAGGAACACTGAAGCTTTCTTT; cdr3_aa: CASSQHWDRNTEAFF
j_call: TRBJ1-2; cdr3_length: 13; v_call: TRBV9; clone_size: -; d_call: -; cdr3_nt: TGTGCCAGCAGTGTTGGGGGCGACTATGGCTACACCTTC; cdr3_aa: CASSVGGDYGYTF